Listed here are 18 T cell receptor beta chains from one sample, sequenced in a study of T cells in lung cancer brain metastases. Assay: immunoSEQ multiplex PCR; the TCRdb copy retains only in-frame clones and omits some. The table shows over 1,400 clones, with nearly 90% occurring only once. The sequenced material came from tumor tissue from a brain metastasis. Every receptor here comes from a woman aged 45-65 years with non-small cell lung cancer that had spread to the brain.

The chain joins TRBV27 to TRBJ1-2, with TRBD1 as a possible D gene (6 bases). CDR3 length: 14 amino acids. V was shortened by 2 bases and J by 5 bases, with 12 bases between the two germline ends. Germline V gene sequence: CDR1 MNHEY, CDR2 SMNVEV (reference sequence). The CDR3 region has the DNA TGTGCCAGCAGTTTAAAGGGAGGGGGATATGGCTACACCTTC. Protein sequence: CASSLKGGGYGYTF.

This chain connects TRBV28 to TRBJ2-1; 9 bases match TRBD1. From germline, CDR1 is MDHEN and CDR2 SYDVKM. This CDR3 region has 17 residues. V lost 3 bases and J lost 7; bases outside the gene matches: 13. CDR3 residues: CASSLRLPRDRVNEQFF. CDR3 in DNA: TGTGCCAGCAGTTTGCGATTACCTCGGGACAGGGTGAATGAGCAGTTCTTC. Together with reference TRBV28 and TRBJ2-1, the CDR3 gives the full variable domain: DVKVTQSSRYLVKRTGEKVFLECVQDMDHENMFWYRQDPGLGLRLIYFSYDVKMKEKGDIPEGYSVSREKKERFSLILESASTNQTSMYLCASSLRLPRDRVNEQFFGPGTRLTVL.

The chain joins TRBV30 to TRBJ1-4, with D possibly TRBD1 on 6 matching bases. The CDR3 spans 17 residues. V was cut by 4 bases and J by 4 bases, with 22 bases left in between. Looked up from germline, CDR1 is GTSNPN and CDR2 is SVGIG (reference sequence). The DNA for the CDR3 is TGTGCCTGGACTCTTAAGCAGGGGCGAAACCTTAATGAAAAACTGTTTTTT. Translating gives CAWTLKQGRNLNEKLFF.

This clone qualifies as large (0.1 to 1%). The chain joins TRBV5-5 to TRBJ1-2; 10 bases are shared with TRBD1. The CDR3 runs 19 residues. V was pared by 4 bases and J by 4 bases, with 19 bases of the junction left unmatched. CDR1 SGHKS and CDR2 YYEKEE come from the germline V gene (reference sequence). CDR3 region: CASSPGGGTGALQSYGYTF. The CDR3 coding sequence is TGTGCCAGCAGCCCTGGGGGAGGGACAGGGGCGCTTCAGAGCTATGGCTACACCTTC.

This clone was observed a handful of times. The chain links TRBV19 to TRBJ1-2; 7 bases map to TRBD1. With 6 bases clipped from V and 3 bases from J, the junction kept 4 bases outside the gene matches. There are 13 residues in the CDR3. CDR1 LNHDA and CDR2 SQIVND come from the germline V gene (reference sequence). In DNA form, the CDR3 reads TGTGCCAGTAGCCTCACAGGGGACTATGGCTACACCTTC. Residues: CASSLTGDYGYTF. Together with reference TRBV19 and TRBJ1-2, the CDR3 gives the full variable domain: DGGITQSPKYLFRKEGQNVTLSCEQNLNHDAMYWYRQDPGQGLRLIYYSQIVNDFQKGDIAEGYSVSREKKESFPLTVTSAQKNPTAFYLCASSLTGDYGYTFGSGTRLTVV.

The chain couples TRBV14 to TRBJ2-1; 9 nucleotides align to TRBD2. There are 13 residues in the CDR3. J was trimmed by 9 bases and V by 3 bases; bases with no gene match: 3. Germline values: CDR1 SGHDN, CDR2 FVKESK. CDR3 sequence: CASSQTSGIEQFF. Written as DNA, the CDR3 is TGTGCCAGCAGCCAGACTAGCGGCATTGAGCAGTTCTTC.

This clone was observed once. The chain combines TRBV18 with TRBJ1-1; 7 positions agree with TRBD1. Trimming at V came to 2 bases and at J to 7 bases, leaving 4 bases not matched to a gene. Germline CDR1 is KGHSH and CDR2 is LQKENI. The CDR3 is made up of 13 amino acids. The CDR3 region is CASSPSRGDEAFF. The DNA for the CDR3 is TGTGCCAGCTCACCATCCAGGGGGGATGAAGCTTTCTTT.

The count of this clone is one. The chain couples TRBV7-3 to TRBJ2-1, with a tentative D call TRBD1 (6 bases). The CDR3 is made up of 16 amino acids. Looked up from germline, CDR1 is SGHTA and CDR2 is FQGTGA. The germline V and J ends were trimmed by 2 bases and 9 bases, with 20 bases remaining between them. DNA of the CDR3: TGTGCCAGCAGCTTATCCAGGCAGGGACATCGCGGTGAGCAGTTCTTC. Residues: CASSLSRQGHRGEQFF.

The chain carries TRBV29-1 and TRBJ1-2; D is ambiguous. The CDR3 sequence is 16 residues long. V gave up 1 base and J gave up 8 bases, with 23 bases separating them. The germline CDR1 and CDR2 sequences are SQVTM and ANQGSEA. CDR3 sequence (DNA): TGCAGCGTTGAAGTAGTTGGGCGGACGGCCCGGCGGGGCTACACCTTC. Its protein product is CSVEVVGRTARRGYTF.

The chain recombines TRBV30 with TRBJ1-2; D gene ambiguous. The CDR3 consists of 15 residues. The V gene lost 2 bases and the J gene lost 0 bases, with 13 bases spanning the gap. Germline V gene lookup returns CDR1 GTSNPN and CDR2 SVGIG (reference sequence). The CDR3 DNA reads as TGTGCCTGGAGTCCTTCACGGGCTCCTAACTATGGCTACACCTTC. Translation: CAWSPSRAPNYGYTF.

This clone was counted a few times. This chain connects TRBV30 to TRBJ1-1; no clear D. The CDR3 is made up of 15 amino acids. V was pared by 0 bases and J by 0 bases, with 11 bases between. Per the germline V gene, CDR1 is GTSNPN and CDR2 is SVGIG (reference sequence). This CDR3 reads CAWSVFASMNTEAFF. CDR3 nucleotides: TGTGCCTGGAGTGTTTTCGCAAGTATGAACACTGAAGCTTTCTTT.

The chain carries TRBV29-1 and TRBJ2-7; D uncertain. The CDR3 has 12 residues. V was trimmed by 6 bases and J by 3 bases, leaving 12 bases between them. CDR1 and CDR2 from the germline V gene are SQVTM and ANQGSEA. The CDR3 nucleotides read TGCAGCGTAGGCCCTTCGGGCTACGAGCAGTACTTC. It is translated as CSVGPSGYEQYF.

This sequence joins TRBV28 and TRBJ2-3; D not certain. This CDR3 contains 13 residues. The V gene's germline CDR1 is MDHEN and CDR2 SYDVKM. V lost 6 bases and J lost 5, with 12 bases in between. The CDR3 DNA is TGTGCCAGCAGCCGACGGGTTGTAGATACGCAGTATTTT. This translates into CASSRRVVDTQYF.

The rearrangement uses TRBV28 and TRBJ2-3, with 10 bases aligning to TRBD2. The CDR3 sequence is 16 residues long. The J segment lost 1 base and the V segment lost 1 base, leaving 2 bases of the junction unmatched. Germline V gene sequence: CDR1 MDHEN, CDR2 SYDVKM. The CDR3 sequence is CASSLYGTSGTDTQYF. The CDR3 nucleotides are TGTGCCAGCAGTTTATATGGGACTAGCGGCACAGATACGCAGTATTTT.

CDR3 in amino acids: CASSRQANTEAFF. The CDR3 coding sequence is TGTGCCAGCAGCCGACAGGCGAACACTGAAGCTTTCTTT. This rearrangement joins TRBV6-1 to TRBJ1-1; D perhaps matches TRBD1 (6 bases). This CDR3 region has 13 residues. V was cut by 6 bases and J by 1 base, with 9 bases left in between. Germline V gene sequence: CDR1 MNHNS, CDR2 SASEGT.

The chain has TRBV18 and TRBJ1-1; D uncertain. The germline gives CDR1 KGHSH, CDR2 LQKENI. The CDR3 has 12 residues. Trimming cost V 3 bases and J 3 bases, with 5 bases left between them. In DNA form, the CDR3 reads TGTGCCAGCTCACCCTACGACACTGAAGCTTTCTTT. It translates to CASSPYDTEAFF.

The chain uses TRBV6-5 and TRBJ1-1; D may be TRBD1 (6 bases). Germline loops: CDR1 MNHEY, CDR2 SVGAGI. Deletions cut 3 bases from V and 6 bases from J, with 14 bases between. The CDR3 runs 14 residues. CDR3 sequence: CASSYAAGASEAFF. CDR3 coding DNA: TGTGCCAGCAGTTATGCAGCAGGGGCCTCTGAAGCTTTCTTT.

This clone came up once. One junction end disagrees with the germline gene, perhaps due to a read error. The chain uses TRBV5-5 and TRBJ2-1, with TRBD2 identical over 8 bases. Germline V gene data show CDR1 as SGHKS and CDR2 as YYEKEE (reference sequence). The CDR3 has 17 residues. CDR3 nucleotide sequence: TGTGCCAGCAGCTTGAGTCGGAGCGGGAGAAAAGACAATGAACAGTTCTTC. This translates into CASSLSRSGRKDNEQFF.